Given below is one T cell receptor beta chain in context. Germline V gives CDR1 MGHRA, CDR2 YSYEKL. With V trimmed by 3 bases and J by 8 bases, 8 bases remained unmatched. This CDR3 is built from 14 residues. The naive CD8 fraction comprised CD45RO-negative cells positively selected for CCR7 and excluded terminally differentiated effector memory CD45RA+ cells. The record originates from a study of shared clonotypes between healthy human individuals. Using immunoSEQ multiplex PCR, the repertoire was profiled, and TCRdb retains in-frame clones only, with some absent. This sample has some 2.1 million clones, with roughly 95% found just once.

The source material was naive CD8+ T cells sorted from blood. The rearrangement uses TRBV4-1 and TRBJ1-2; TRBD1 agrees at 8 bases. The TCR originated in a man between 18 and 29 years old in good health. CDR3 residues: CASSQRQGQGGYTF. The CDR3 DNA sequence: TGCGCCAGCAGCCAGAGACAGGGGCAAGGGGGCTACACCTTC.